These 23 T cell receptor beta chains came from one sample sequenced in a study of blood T cell repertoires in COVID-19. The repertoire was sequenced with immunoSEQ multiplex PCR; TCRdb's copy has only in-frame clones and lacks some. The sample consists of about 59,000 clones, 73% of them appearing once. Sequencing was performed on peripheral blood. These receptors originate from a woman in her 70s with acute or convalescent COVID-19.

The chain has TRBV6-5 and TRBJ1-2; TRBD1 might be the D (6 bases). Germline loops: CDR1 MNHEY, CDR2 SVGAGI. Between the trimmed V and J ends, which lost 7 bases and 4 bases, there was a span of 19 bases. The CDR3 runs 15 residues. The CDR3 reads CASNPVQGFTYGYTF. In nucleotides, the CDR3 is TGTGCCAGCAACCCTGTACAGGGATTTACCTATGGCTACACCTTC.

The chain joins TRBV11-2 to TRBJ1-1; no clear D gene. Germline values: CDR1 SGHAT, CDR2 FQNNGV. V was cut by 6 bases and J by 1 base, with 9 bases left in between. The CDR3 length is 13 residues. CDR3 in DNA: TGTGCCAGCAGATTGCGGGGGAACACTGAAGCTTTCTTT. This encodes CASRLRGNTEAFF.

The chain has TRBV11-2 and TRBJ2-1, with 14 bases lining up with TRBD2. V dropped 4 bases and J dropped 5; count of bases not matched to a gene: 1. The CDR3 consists of 15 residues. Germline V gives CDR1 SGHAT, CDR2 FQNNGV. Written as DNA, the CDR3 is TGTGCCAGCAGCTGGACTAGCGGGGGGCACAATGAGCAGTTCTTC. Translating it yields CASSWTSGGHNEQFF.

This chain connects TRBV30 to TRBJ2-4; 8 nucleotides line up with TRBD2. The CDR3 sequence is 15 residues long. The germline V gene encodes CDR1 GTSNPN and CDR2 SVGIG (reference sequence). The junction had 8 bases not matched to a gene; V was cut back by 0 bases and J by 7 bases. The CDR3 DNA is TGTGCCTGGAGTGTGCGGGGGGTACTACAGAACATTCAGTACTTC. It is translated as CAWSVRGVLQNIQYF.

The gene calls are TRBV7-8 and TRBJ1-6; 8 nucleotides align to TRBD1. The CDR3 has 14 residues. Looked up from germline, CDR1 is SGHVS and CDR2 is FQNEAQ. Losses at the gene ends were 3 bases for V and 9 bases for J; bases not matched to a gene: 4. CDR3 protein: CASSFAGQGSPLHF. The DNA for the CDR3 is TGTGCCAGCAGCTTTGCTGGACAGGGTTCACCCCTCCACTTT.

The genes are TRBV5-8 and TRBJ1-4, with D unresolved. Trimming took 4 bases from V and 4 from J, leaving 17 bases between them. Per germline, CDR1 SGHTS and CDR2 YDEGEE. The CDR3 has 16 amino acids. CDR3 sequence reads: CASSLPPLTFNEKLFF. DNA of the CDR3: TGTGCCAGCAGCCTTCCGCCCCTTACTTTTAATGAAAAACTGTTTTTT.

Only a few counts were recorded for this clone. The rearrangement links TRBV11-2 to TRBJ2-3, with 9 bases aligning to TRBD2. Trimming removed 5 bases from V and 4 bases from J; junction bases left unmatched: 16. The CDR3 is 18 amino acids. Germline V lookup: CDR1 SGHAT, CDR2 FQNNGV. The CDR3 bases are TGTGCCAGCAGCCCGCGTGGAGCGGGGGGAAGGTCGGCAGATACGCAGTATTTT. Amino acids: CASSPRGAGGRSADTQYF. Supplemented by reference TRBV11-2 and TRBJ2-3, the full variable domain reads EAGVAQSPRYKIIEKRQSVAFWCNPISGHATLYWYQQILGQGPKLLIQFQNNGVVDDSQLPKDRFSAERLKGVDSTLKIQPAKLEDSAVYLCASSPRGAGGRSADTQYFGPGTRLTVL.

J is TRBJ1-1 and V is TRBV6-5; maybe TRBD1 (5 bases). CDR1 MNHEY and CDR2 SVGAGI come from the germline V gene. Trimming cost V 7 bases and J 4 bases, with 10 bases left between them. The CDR3 extends over 12 amino acids. CDR3 in DNA: TGTGCCAGCAAGAAGGGGCCCACTGAAGCTTTCTTT. Its translation is CASKKGPTEAFF.

The chain links TRBV29-1 to TRBJ2-1, with 9 bases identical to TRBD2. This CDR3 region has 16 residues. J lost 3 bases, V lost 4 bases, and 10 bases had no gene match. Germline lookup yields CDR1 SQVTM and CDR2 ANQGSEA. Written as DNA, the CDR3 is TGCAGCGTTGGCCCAGCGGGGGGATTCGACTACAATGAGCAGTTCTTC. It encodes CSVGPAGGFDYNEQFF.

CDR3 coding DNA: TGTGCCAGAAGCTTGGTGTGTGGACAGTTTTACGAGCAGTACGTC. This encodes CARSLVCGQFYEQYV. J is TRBJ2-7 and V is TRBV5-3; D may be TRBD1 (6 bases). TRBV5-3 is classed as an ORF, of uncertain function. The CDR3 runs to 15 residues. V lost 0 bases, J lost 4 bases, and 14 bases lay in between.

The chain carries TRBV9 and TRBJ1-2; D is undetermined. The CDR3 has 14 amino acids. The germline V gene encodes CDR1 SGDLS and CDR2 YYNGEE. Trimming shortened V by 6 bases and J by 3 bases, and 15 bases separated the two germline ends. CDR3 sequence reads: CASTPAPTDYGYTF. CDR3 bases: TGTGCCAGCACCCCAGCTCCCACAGACTATGGCTACACCTTC.

CDR3 DNA: TGCAGTGCGGTCTCTCTAGAAAAACTGTTTTTT. Residues: CSAVSLEKLFF. This chain uses TRBV20-1 with TRBJ1-4; D unclear. This CDR3 is 11 amino acids long. V was clipped by 6 bases and J by 8 bases, with 10 bases between them. From germline, CDR1 is DFQATT and CDR2 SNEGSKA (reference sequence).

This clone was picked up a small number of times. This chain links TRBV5-6 with TRBJ1-1; 8 bases fit TRBD1. This CDR3 has 17 amino acids. V lost 4 bases, J lost 1 base, and 12 bases stayed unmatched. CDR1 SGHDT and CDR2 YYEEEE come from the germline V gene. CDR3 coding DNA: TGTGCCAGCAGCAGACGACCAGGGGGCTCGGCGAACACTGAAGCTTTCTTT. Amino acids: CASSRRPGGSANTEAFF.

This clone was picked up a small number of times. This chain connects TRBV5-8 to TRBJ1-1, with a possible D match to TRBD1 (5 bases). V lost 5 bases, J lost 3 bases, and 11 bases lay in between. The CDR3 length is 13 residues. CDR1 and CDR2 from the germline V gene are SGHTS and YDEGEE. The CDR3 DNA sequence: TGTGCCAGCAGGACGGGACTACACACTGAAGCTTTCTTT. This sequence encodes CASRTGLHTEAFF.

The chain is built from TRBV29-1 and TRBJ2-1, with a possible D match to TRBD1 (5 bases). V shed 5 bases and J shed 0 bases, with 17 bases lying between them. Germline lookup yields CDR1 SQVTM and CDR2 ANQGSEA. CDR3 length equals 16 residues. The chain's CDR3 is CSVILQARSSYNEQFF. Written as DNA, the CDR3 is TGCAGCGTTATACTACAGGCCCGGAGCTCCTACAATGAGCAGTTCTTC.

The V gene is TRBV10-3, the J gene TRBJ1-2; no clear D. Trimming removed 8 bases from V and 5 bases from J, with 12 bases in between. The CDR3 contains 12 residues. The germline gives CDR1 ENHRY, CDR2 SYGVKD. DNA of the CDR3: TGTGCCATCGGGCTGGGCCCATATGGCTACACCTTC. Amino acid sequence: CAIGLGPYGYTF.

The genes are TRBV29-1 and TRBJ1-1; D is uncertain. Germline CDR1 is SQVTM and CDR2 is ANQGSEA. V lost 4 bases, J lost 7 bases, and 7 bases lay in between. The CDR3 runs to 10 residues. This CDR3 reads CSVVHFEAFF. In DNA, the CDR3 is TGCAGCGTTGTTCACTTTGAAGCTTTCTTT. The whole variable domain, remainder taken from reference TRBV29-1 and TRBJ1-1, is SAVISQKPSRDICQRGTSLTIQCQVDSQVTMMFWYRQQPGQSLTLIATANQGSEATYESGFVIDKFPISRPNLTFSTLTVSNMSPEDSSIYLCSVVHFEAFFGQGTRLTVV.

The chain links TRBV9 to TRBJ1-2; D perhaps matches TRBD1 (6 bases). The V gene lost 2 bases and the J gene lost 5 bases, with 10 bases spanning the gap. The germline V gene encodes CDR1 SGDLS and CDR2 YYNGEE. The CDR3 is made up of 13 amino acids. CDR3 coding DNA: TGTGCCAGCAGCGTGACAGGCGCATATGGCTACACCTTC. It codes for CASSVTGAYGYTF.

The chain has TRBV6-5 and TRBJ1-5; 8 bases align to TRBD1. The CDR3 runs 15 residues. The J segment lost 9 bases and the V segment lost 6 bases, leaving 13 bases of the junction unmatched. Germline-derived CDR1 and CDR2 are MNHEY and SVGAGI. The CDR3 DNA reads TGTGCCAGCAGCCGACAGGGGACACCTACAGGGCCCCAGCATTTT. Translating it yields CASSRQGTPTGPQHF.

The rearrangement links TRBV3-1 (or the pseudogene TRBV3-2) to TRBJ1-1, with 8 bases identical to TRBD1. Unmatched junction bases numbered 7, after V lost 4 bases and J lost 6 bases. Germline lookup yields CDR1 LGHDT and CDR2 YNNKEL (reference sequence). This CDR3 contains 14 residues. CDR3 in DNA: TGTGCCAGCAGCCCCAGGGGGCAGAGCGCTGAAGCTTTCTTT. Protein sequence: CASSPRGQSAEAFF.

In its sample, this clone was seen a few times. The V call is TRBV18, the J call TRBJ1-1; possibly TRBD1 for D (5 bases). The V end lost 5 bases, the J end lost 4 bases, and 14 bases lay between the germline ends. Germline values: CDR1 KGHSH, CDR2 LQKENI. This CDR3 spans 14 amino acids. Here the CDR3 reads CASSANGGFTEAFF. The CDR3 DNA is TGTGCCAGCTCAGCTAACGGGGGATTCACTGAAGCTTTCTTT.

This clone was counted only a few times. This chain links TRBV5-1 with TRBJ2-3, with D tentatively TRBD2 (6 bases). Germline V gene sequence: CDR1 SGHRS, CDR2 YFSETQ. The length of the CDR3 is 16 residues. The ends were cut back, 4 bases at V and 3 bases at J, with 18 bases in the middle. CDR3 nucleotide sequence: TGCGCCAGCAGCGTACCCGGGACTCCTGGGACAGATACGCAGTATTTT. It specifies CASSVPGTPGTDTQYF. The variable domain in full, completed from reference TRBV5-1 and TRBJ2-3, reads KAGVTQTPRYLIKTRGQQVTLSCSPISGHRSVSWYQQTPGQGLQFLFEYFSETQRNKGNFPGRFSGRQFSNSRSEMNVSTLELGDSALYLCASSVPGTPGTDTQYFGPGTRLTVL.

V is TRBV19 and J is TRBJ1-3; 7 bases are shared with TRBD1. This CDR3 has 15 residues. Germline CDR1 LNHDA, CDR2 SQIVND (reference sequence). The V segment lost 9 bases and the J segment 4 bases; nucleotides outside the gene matches: 12. Here the CDR3 DNA reads TGTGCCAGCACCCGGACAGGAAATACGGGAAACACCATATATTTT. Protein sequence: CASTRTGNTGNTIYF.